One and the same sample provided the 25 T cell receptor beta chains below, sequenced in a study of control samples from healthy donors and cancer patients. Clones were read by immunoSEQ multiplex PCR, and TCRdb kept only the in-frame ones, dropping some. The table has some 150,000 clones, nearly 95% seen once. Source material: blood. These receptors were collected from a man in his forties or fifties in good health.

The chain has TRBV11-1 and TRBJ2-2; 8 nucleotides line up with TRBD2. This CDR3 has 16 amino acids. J lost 6 bases, V lost 4 bases, and 10 bases had no gene match. Looked up from germline, CDR1 is SGHAT and CDR2 is FQDESV (reference sequence). The CDR3 DNA reads TGTGCCAGCAGCTACTTAGCGGGACGTTCTGCCGGGGAGCTGTTTTTT. It encodes CASSYLAGRSAGELFF.

J is TRBJ1-2 and V is TRBV3-1 (or the pseudogene TRBV3-2), with unresolved D. Trimming stripped 1 base from V and 3 bases from J, with 9 bases between. Germline CDR1 LGHDT, CDR2 YNNKEL (reference sequence). The CDR3 totals 14 residues. The CDR3 DNA sequence: TGTGCCAGCAGCCAAGTGAACGGCTACTATGGCTACACCTTC. Translating it yields CASSQVNGYYGYTF.

This clone was seen a handful of times. This chain links TRBV7-3 with TRBJ1-6, with D maybe TRBD1 (6 bases). V was pared by 3 bases and J by 10 bases, with 16 bases between. The CDR3 runs to 15 residues. The germline gives CDR1 SGHTA, CDR2 FQGTGA. The CDR3 loop is CASSFSGARGSPLHF. DNA for the CDR3: TGTGCCAGCAGCTTTTCAGGGGCGCGGGGATCACCCCTCCACTTT.

The chain couples TRBV11-3 to TRBJ2-5; no clear D gene. This CDR3 spans 13 amino acids. With 6 bases removed from V and 2 bases from J, the gap between germline ends came to 10 bases. The germline gives CDR1 SGHNT, CDR2 YENEEA. The CDR3 bases are TGTGCCAGCAGTCTGAACCAGCAAGAGACCCAGTACTTC. Translating gives CASSLNQQETQYF. Combining the CDR3 with reference TRBV11-3 and TRBJ2-5 gives the whole variable domain EAGVVQSPRYKIIEKKQPVAFWCNPISGHNTLYWYLQNLGQGPELLIRYENEEAVDDSQLPKDRFSAERLKGVDSTLKIQPAELGDSAVYLCASSLNQQETQYFGPGTRLLVL.

The genes are TRBV10-1 and TRBJ2-5; TRBD1 aligns across 7 bases. The CDR3 covers 13 residues. CDR1 and CDR2 (germline): WNHNN, SYGVQD (reference sequence). The J segment lost 5 bases and the V segment lost 3 bases, leaving 3 bases of the junction unmatched. The CDR3 region is CASSDLTGETQYF. The CDR3 nucleotides are TGCGCCAGCAGTGATTTGACAGGGGAGACCCAGTACTTC.

This clone was detected only a few times. V is TRBV28 and J is TRBJ1-1, with D uncertain. Looked up from germline, CDR1 is MDHEN and CDR2 is SYDVKM. The CDR3 runs 12 residues. With 6 bases removed from V and 6 bases from J, the gap between germline ends came to 11 bases. The CDR3 loop reads CASSNDGAEAFF. The CDR3 DNA reads as TGTGCCAGCAGCAACGACGGGGCTGAAGCTTTCTTT.

The genes are TRBV28 and TRBJ1-2, with TRBD1 matching over 10 bases. The CDR3 extends over 15 amino acids. V trimming: 5 bases; J trimming: 6 bases; junction bases outside the gene matches: 9. Germline CDR1 and CDR2: MDHEN and SYDVKM. DNA for the CDR3: TGTGCCAGCAGTATTGAGACAGGGGGCATGGATGGCTACACCTTC. As protein: CASSIETGGMDGYTF.

The chain recombines TRBV4-2 with TRBJ1-2, with D maybe TRBD1 (5 bases). CDR1 LGHNA and CDR2 YNFKEQ come from the germline V gene. The CDR3 totals 14 residues. Between the trimmed V and J ends, which lost 0 bases and 6 bases, there was a span of 11 bases. The CDR3 sequence is CASSQEDSLNGYTF. In DNA, the CDR3 is TGTGCCAGCAGCCAAGAAGACAGCCTCAATGGCTACACCTTC.

In the case of this clone: The identical CDR3 is also encoded by other nucleotide sequences in the sample. As DNA, the CDR3 is TGTGCCAGCAGCGAACAGGGGGAGGGCACTGAAGCTTTCTTT. This translates into CASSEQGEGTEAFF. The V call is TRBV7-9, the J call TRBJ1-1, with 8 bases that match TRBD1. V shed 5 bases and J 4 bases; nucleotides not matched to a gene: 6. CDR1 and CDR2 from the germline V gene are SEHNR and FQNEAQ (reference sequence). CDR3 length equals 14 residues.

The chain employs TRBV5-1 and TRBJ2-1, with 7 bases fitting TRBD2. This CDR3 is built from 18 residues. V lost 0 bases, J lost 1 base, and 10 bases stayed unmatched. Germline CDR1 SGHRS, CDR2 YFSETQ. CDR3 nucleotides: TGCGCCAGCAGCTTGGGATTTTGGCTAGCGGAGTCCTACAATGAGCAGTTCTTC. Its translation: CASSLGFWLAESYNEQFF.

This sequence joins TRBV5-4 and TRBJ2-7, with a possible D match to TRBD2 (5 bases). The germline gives CDR1 SGHNT, CDR2 YYREEE (reference sequence). The CDR3 length is 14 residues. The germline V and J ends were trimmed by 4 bases and 2 bases, with 13 bases remaining between them. The CDR3 loop is CASSLGGSAYEQYF. CDR3 in DNA: TGTGCCAGCAGCCTAGGAGGTTCCGCCTACGAGCAGTACTTC.

In its sample, this clone was seen a few times. The rearrangement joins TRBV5-1 to TRBJ1-4, with a tentative D call TRBD1 (6 bases). Trimming shortened V by 3 bases and J by 8 bases, and 20 bases separated the two germline ends. Per germline, CDR1 SGHRS and CDR2 YFSETQ. This CDR3 is 16 amino acids long. This CDR3 reads CASSSGTIGEGEKLFF. The CDR3 DNA reads TGCGCCAGCAGCTCCGGGACAATCGGTGAGGGCGAAAAACTGTTTTTT.

The rearrangement joins TRBV2 to TRBJ2-1; 9 bases are shared with TRBD2. The CDR3 extends over 16 amino acids. With V trimmed by 7 bases and J by 7 bases, 14 bases remained unmatched. The germline V gene encodes CDR1 SNHLY and CDR2 FYNNEI. The CDR3, as DNA: TGTGCCAGCAAACGTAGGGTAGCGGGAGTGGAGAATGAGCAGTTCTTC. Translation gives CASKRRVAGVENEQFF.

V usage is TRBV19 and J usage is TRBJ2-1; D call uncertain. CDR3 length: 15 residues. CDR1 LNHDA and CDR2 SQIVND come from the germline V gene (reference sequence). V was clipped by 3 bases and J by 0 bases, with 9 bases between them. The CDR3 spells CASSIDPSSYNEQFF. As DNA, the CDR3 is TGTGCCAGTAGTATTGACCCCAGCTCCTACAATGAGCAGTTCTTC.

The genes are TRBV30 and TRBJ1-6; possible D gene TRBD1, 5 bases. CDR3 size: 12 residues. V was cut by 1 base and J by 9 bases, with 7 bases left in between. In germline, CDR1 is GTSNPN, CDR2 SVGIG (reference sequence). The CDR3 DNA sequence: TGTGCCTGGAGTGGGGGACTTTCACCCCTCCACTTT. Its protein product is CAWSGGLSPLHF.

The genes are TRBV14 and TRBJ1-1; a possible D gene is TRBD1 (5 bases). The length of the CDR3 is 11 residues. Trimming stripped 10 bases from V and 7 bases from J, with 13 bases between. Germline CDR1 SGHDN, CDR2 FVKESK. The DNA for the CDR3 is TGTGCCATTGGGGGAAGGGGTGAAGCTTTCTTT. Translated, it gives CAIGGRGEAFF. The variable domain in full, with the rest retrieved from reference TRBV14 and TRBJ1-1, is EAGVTQFPSHSVIEKGQTVTLRCDPISGHDNLYWYRRVMGKEIKFLLHFVKESKQDESGMPNNRFLAERTGGTYSTLKVQPAELEDSGVYFCAIGGRGEAFFGQGTRLTVV.

The V and J genes are TRBV2 and TRBJ1-2, with 10 bases that match TRBD1. CDR3 length equals 13 residues. Unmatched junction bases numbered 6, after V lost 6 bases and J lost 8 bases. Germline loops: CDR1 SNHLY, CDR2 FYNNEI. The CDR3 sequence is CASRSTGGDGYTF. The CDR3 DNA is TGTGCCAGCAGATCGACAGGGGGCGACGGCTACACCTTC.

The gene calls are TRBV2 and TRBJ2-7; tentative D call: TRBD1 (5 bases). This CDR3 comprises 14 residues. Germline values: CDR1 SNHLY, CDR2 FYNNEI. Trimming took off 1 base at V and 2 bases at J, with 9 bases between the two ends. The CDR3 protein is CASSEVRETYEQYF. In nucleotides, the CDR3 is TGTGCCAGCAGTGAAGTCAGGGAAACCTACGAGCAGTACTTC.

The DNA of the CDR3 is TGTGCCAGCAGGACTGAACAGGGGAGCTATGGCTACACCTTC. Protein product: CASRTEQGSYGYTF. The chain combines TRBV27 with TRBJ1-2, with 7 nucleotides matching TRBD1. This CDR3 comprises 14 residues. The V and J ends lost 6 bases and 4 bases, in that order; junction bases with no gene match: 8. CDR1 is MNHEY, CDR2 SMNVEV, per germline (reference sequence).

This chain joins TRBV3-1 (or the pseudogene TRBV3-2) and TRBJ1-2; possibly TRBD1 for D (6 bases). Between the trimmed V and J ends, which lost 4 bases and 8 bases, there was a span of 17 bases. CDR1 LGHDT and CDR2 YNNKEL come from the germline V gene (reference sequence). The CDR3 is 14 residues long. Here the CDR3 DNA reads TGTGCCAGCAGCCCTGCAAACAGGGCGGTCGGCTACACCTTC. Its protein is CASSPANRAVGYTF.

V usage is TRBV5-1 and J usage is TRBJ1-5; D remains ambiguous. Trimming took 5 bases from V and 0 from J, leaving 12 bases between them. CDR3 length: 15 residues. Germline loops: CDR1 SGHRS, CDR2 YFSETQ. CDR3 loop: CASRLWTDSNQPQHF. The CDR3 region has the DNA TGCGCCAGCAGACTATGGACGGATAGCAATCAGCCCCAGCATTTT.

The J gene is TRBJ2-5, the V gene TRBV5-4; D perhaps matches TRBD1 (5 bases). The CDR3 has 15 amino acids. CDR1 and CDR2 (germline): SGHNT, YYREEE (reference sequence). The V end lost 2 bases, the J end lost 5 bases, and 16 bases lay between the germline ends. The CDR3 DNA reads TGTGCCAGCAGCTTAGGGGTACCTCTCCAGGAGACCCAGTACTTC. This translates into CASSLGVPLQETQYF.

This clone has only one observation. The rearrangement joins TRBV6-5 to TRBJ2-7; D perhaps matches TRBD1 (5 bases). V was shortened by 0 bases and J by 2 bases, with 11 bases between the two germline ends. Germline V CDR1 and CDR2: MNHEY, SVGAGI. CDR3 length: 15 amino acids. The CDR3, as DNA: TGTGCCAGCAGTTACTCGGAGAAAGGGGCCTACGAGCAGTACTTC. Translation gives CASSYSEKGAYEQYF.

This chain connects TRBV11-3 to TRBJ2-3, with D perhaps matching TRBD1 (5 bases). V was pared by 4 bases and J by 0 bases, with 11 bases between. In germline, CDR1 is SGHNT, CDR2 YENEEA. CDR3 length: 15 amino acids. The CDR3 DNA is TGTGCCAGCAGCTCAAGGGGCAGGAGCACAGATACGCAGTATTTT. Its protein product is CASSSRGRSTDTQYF. Based on the CDR3 plus reference TRBV11-3 and TRBJ2-3, the full variable domain is EAGVVQSPRYKIIEKKQPVAFWCNPISGHNTLYWYLQNLGQGPELLIRYENEEAVDDSQLPKDRFSAERLKGVDSTLKIQPAELGDSAVYLCASSSRGRSTDTQYFGPGTRLTVL.

The sample holds one count of this clone. The chain uses TRBV10-2 and TRBJ1-5; no reliable D call. Trimming shortened V by 5 bases and J by 4 bases, and 12 bases separated the two germline ends. The CDR3 is 14 residues long. Germline values: CDR1 WSHSY, CDR2 SAAADI. The CDR3: CASSRTGTNQPQHF. Written as DNA, the CDR3 is TGCGCCAGCAGTCGTACGGGAACGAATCAGCCCCAGCATTTT.